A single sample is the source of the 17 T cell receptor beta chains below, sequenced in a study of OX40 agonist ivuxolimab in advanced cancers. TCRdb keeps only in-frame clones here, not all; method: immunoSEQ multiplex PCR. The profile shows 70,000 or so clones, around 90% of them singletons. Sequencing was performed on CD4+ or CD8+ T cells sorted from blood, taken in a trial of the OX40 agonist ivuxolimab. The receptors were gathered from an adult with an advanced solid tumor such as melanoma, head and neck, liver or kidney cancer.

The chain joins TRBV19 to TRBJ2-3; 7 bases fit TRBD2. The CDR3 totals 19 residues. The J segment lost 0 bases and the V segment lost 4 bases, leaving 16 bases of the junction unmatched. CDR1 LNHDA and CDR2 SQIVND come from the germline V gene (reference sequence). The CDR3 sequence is CASSSHQEKRTRSTDTQYF. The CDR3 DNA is TGTGCCAGTAGTAGCCATCAGGAGAAAAGGACTAGAAGCACAGATACGCAGTATTTT.

The CDR3 region has the DNA TGTGCCAGCAGCGTAGACGGGGGCCTGGGGAATGAGCAGTTCTTC. Amino acids: CASSVDGGLGNEQFF. The V and J genes are TRBV9 and TRBJ2-1; D may be TRBD1 or TRBD2 (6 bases each). CDR3 length equals 15 residues. Germline V lookup: CDR1 SGDLS, CDR2 YYNGEE. The V and J ends lost 0 bases and 7 bases respectively, with 14 bases between them.

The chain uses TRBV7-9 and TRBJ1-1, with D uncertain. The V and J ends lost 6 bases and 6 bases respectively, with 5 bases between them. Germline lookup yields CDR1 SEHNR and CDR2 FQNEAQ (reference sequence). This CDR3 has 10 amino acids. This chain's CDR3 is CASSGAEAFF. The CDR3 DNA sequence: TGTGCCAGCAGTGGGGCTGAAGCTTTCTTT. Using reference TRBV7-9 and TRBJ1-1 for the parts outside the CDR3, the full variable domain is DTGVSQNPRHKITKRGQNVTFRCDPISEHNRLYWYRQTLGQGPEFLTYFQNEAQLEKSRLLSDRFSAERPKGSFSTLEIQRTEQGDSAMYLCASSGAEAFFGQGTRLTVV.

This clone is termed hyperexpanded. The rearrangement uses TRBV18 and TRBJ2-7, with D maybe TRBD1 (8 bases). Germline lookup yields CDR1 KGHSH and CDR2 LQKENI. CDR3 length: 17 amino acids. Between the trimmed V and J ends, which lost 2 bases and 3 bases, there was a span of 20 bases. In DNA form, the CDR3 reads TGTGCCAGCTCACCAGGACTGACAGGGGAGGGGGTCTACGAGCAGTACTTC. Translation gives CASSPGLTGEGVYEQYF.

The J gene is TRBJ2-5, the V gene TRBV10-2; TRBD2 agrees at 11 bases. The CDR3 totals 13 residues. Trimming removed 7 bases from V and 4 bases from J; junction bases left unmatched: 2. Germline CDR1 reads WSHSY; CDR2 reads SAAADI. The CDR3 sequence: CASTGLAGETQYF. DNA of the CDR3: TGCGCCAGCACCGGACTAGCGGGAGAGACCCAGTACTTC.

Here the CDR3 DNA reads TGTGCCAGCAGCCAAGGGGTAGTTGGTACAGGGAACACCGGGGAGCTGTTTTTT. Protein sequence: CASSQGVVGTGNTGELFF. The chain recombines TRBV4-2 with TRBJ2-2, with TRBD1 as a possible D gene (5 bases). This CDR3 contains 18 residues. The ends were cut back, 1 base at V and 1 base at J, with 16 bases in the middle. CDR1 LGHNA and CDR2 YNFKEQ come from the germline V gene.

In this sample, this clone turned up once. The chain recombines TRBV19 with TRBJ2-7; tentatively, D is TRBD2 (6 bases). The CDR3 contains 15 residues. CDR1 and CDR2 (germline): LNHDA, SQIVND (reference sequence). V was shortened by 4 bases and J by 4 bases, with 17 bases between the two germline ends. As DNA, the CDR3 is TGTGCCAGTAGTACGACTAGTGGGGCAACATACGAGCAGTACTTC. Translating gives CASSTTSGATYEQYF.

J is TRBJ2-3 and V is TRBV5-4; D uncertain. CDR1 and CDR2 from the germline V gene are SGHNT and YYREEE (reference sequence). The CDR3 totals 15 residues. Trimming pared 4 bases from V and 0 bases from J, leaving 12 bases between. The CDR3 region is CASSPFPSSTDTQYF. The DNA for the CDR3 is TGTGCCAGCAGCCCCTTTCCCTCTAGCACAGATACGCAGTATTTT. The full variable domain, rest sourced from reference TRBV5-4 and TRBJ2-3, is ETGVTQSPTHLIKTRGQQVTLRCSSQSGHNTVSWYQQALGQGPQFIFQYYREEENGRGNFPPRFSGLQFPNYSSELNVNALELDDSALYLCASSPFPSSTDTQYFGPGTRLTVL.

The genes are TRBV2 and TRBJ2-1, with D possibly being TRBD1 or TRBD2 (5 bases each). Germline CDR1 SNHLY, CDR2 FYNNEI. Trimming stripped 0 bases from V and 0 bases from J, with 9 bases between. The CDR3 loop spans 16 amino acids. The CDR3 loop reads CASSEAGTSSYNEQFF. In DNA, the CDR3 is TGTGCCAGCAGTGAAGCAGGGACGAGCTCCTACAATGAGCAGTTCTTC.

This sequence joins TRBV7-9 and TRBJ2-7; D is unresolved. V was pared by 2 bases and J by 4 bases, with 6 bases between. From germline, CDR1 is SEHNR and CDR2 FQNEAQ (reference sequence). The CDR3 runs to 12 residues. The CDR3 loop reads CASSLTGYEQYF. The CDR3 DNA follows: TGTGCCAGCAGCTTAACCGGGTACGAGCAGTACTTC.

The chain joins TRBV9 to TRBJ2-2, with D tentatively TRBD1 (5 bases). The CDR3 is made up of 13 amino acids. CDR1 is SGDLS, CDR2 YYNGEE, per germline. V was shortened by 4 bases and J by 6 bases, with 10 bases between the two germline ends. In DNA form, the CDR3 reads TGTGCCAGCAGCCTCGCAGGGCCCGGGGAGCTGTTTTTT. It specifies CASSLAGPGELFF.

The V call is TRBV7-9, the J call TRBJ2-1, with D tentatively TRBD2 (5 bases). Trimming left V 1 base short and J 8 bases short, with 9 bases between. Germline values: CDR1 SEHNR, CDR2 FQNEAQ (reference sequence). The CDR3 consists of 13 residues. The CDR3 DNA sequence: TGTGCCAGCAGCTTAGGGGAGTGGCATGAGCAGTTCTTC. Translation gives CASSLGEWHEQFF.

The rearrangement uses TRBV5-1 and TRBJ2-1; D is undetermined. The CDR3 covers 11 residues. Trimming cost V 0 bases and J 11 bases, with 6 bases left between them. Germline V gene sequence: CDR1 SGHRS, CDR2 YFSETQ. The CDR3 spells CASSLGSQQFF. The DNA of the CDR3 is TGCGCCAGCAGCTTGGGCTCACAGCAGTTCTTC.

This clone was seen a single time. CDR3 protein: CASSFGVSYEQYF. In DNA form, the CDR3 reads TGTGCCAGCAGTTTCGGGGTCTCCTACGAGCAGTACTTC. The genes are TRBV27 and TRBJ2-7; tentative D call: TRBD2 (5 bases). Germline lookup yields CDR1 MNHEY and CDR2 SMNVEV (reference sequence). There are 13 residues in the CDR3. Trimming took 3 bases from V and 0 from J, leaving 6 bases between them.

The CDR3 nucleotides read TGTGCCAGCAGTGTGGATTGGACACGAGATTACGAGCAGTACTTC. This gives the protein CASSVDWTRDYEQYF. This chain links TRBV6-1 with TRBJ2-7, with D tentatively TRBD1 (5 bases). The CDR3 covers 15 residues. The germline CDR1 and CDR2 sequences are MNHNS and SASEGT. Trimming stripped 4 bases from V and 4 bases from J, with 17 bases between.

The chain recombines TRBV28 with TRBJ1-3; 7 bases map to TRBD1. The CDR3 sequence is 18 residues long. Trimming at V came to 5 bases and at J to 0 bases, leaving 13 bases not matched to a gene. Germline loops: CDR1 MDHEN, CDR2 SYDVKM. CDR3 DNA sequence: TGTGCCAGCAGTACCCCCAGGACAGGACGGTACTCTGGAAACACCATATATTTT. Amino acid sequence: CASSTPRTGRYSGNTIYF.

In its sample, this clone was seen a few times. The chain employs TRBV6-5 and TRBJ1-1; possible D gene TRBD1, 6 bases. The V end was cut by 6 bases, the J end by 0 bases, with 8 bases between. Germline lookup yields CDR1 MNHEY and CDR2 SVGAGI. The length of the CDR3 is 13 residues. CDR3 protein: CASRAGVNTEAFF. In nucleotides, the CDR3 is TGTGCCAGCAGGGCAGGGGTGAACACTGAAGCTTTCTTT.